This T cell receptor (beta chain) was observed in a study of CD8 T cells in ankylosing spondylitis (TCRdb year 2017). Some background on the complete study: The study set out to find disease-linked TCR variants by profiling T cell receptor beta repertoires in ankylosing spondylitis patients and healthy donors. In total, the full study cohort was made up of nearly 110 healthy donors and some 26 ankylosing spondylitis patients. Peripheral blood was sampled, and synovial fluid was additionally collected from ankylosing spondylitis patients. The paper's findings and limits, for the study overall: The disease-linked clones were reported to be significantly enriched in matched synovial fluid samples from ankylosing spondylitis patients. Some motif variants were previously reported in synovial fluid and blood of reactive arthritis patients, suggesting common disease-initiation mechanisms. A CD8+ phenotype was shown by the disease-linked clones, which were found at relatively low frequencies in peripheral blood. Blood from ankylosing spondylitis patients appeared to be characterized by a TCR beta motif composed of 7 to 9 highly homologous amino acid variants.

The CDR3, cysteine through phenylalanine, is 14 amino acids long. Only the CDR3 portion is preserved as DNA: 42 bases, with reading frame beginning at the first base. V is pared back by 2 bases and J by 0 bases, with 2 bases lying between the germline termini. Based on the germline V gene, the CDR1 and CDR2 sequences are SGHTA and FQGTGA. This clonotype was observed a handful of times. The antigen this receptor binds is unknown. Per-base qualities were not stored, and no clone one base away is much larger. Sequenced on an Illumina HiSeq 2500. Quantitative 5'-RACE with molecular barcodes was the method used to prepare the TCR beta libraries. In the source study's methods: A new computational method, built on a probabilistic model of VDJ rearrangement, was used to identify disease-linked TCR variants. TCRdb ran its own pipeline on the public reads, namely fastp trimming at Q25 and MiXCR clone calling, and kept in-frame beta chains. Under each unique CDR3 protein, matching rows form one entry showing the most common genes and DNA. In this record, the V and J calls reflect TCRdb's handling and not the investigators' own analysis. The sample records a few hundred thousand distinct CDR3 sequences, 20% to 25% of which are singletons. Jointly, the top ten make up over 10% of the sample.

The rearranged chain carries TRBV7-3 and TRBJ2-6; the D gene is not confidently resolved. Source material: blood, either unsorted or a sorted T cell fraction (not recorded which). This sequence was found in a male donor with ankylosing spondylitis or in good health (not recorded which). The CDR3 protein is CASSLPSGANVLTF. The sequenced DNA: TGTGCCAGCAGCTTACCCTCTGGGGCCAACGTCCTGACTTTC.